This T cell receptor beta chain stems from a study of early T cells in non-severe SARS-CoV-2 infection. TCRdb redid the calling of the 5' RACE reads with MiXCR, one entry per CDR3 protein. Of under 60,000 distinct CDR3 sequences listed, approximately 8% are singletons. The V and J ends lost 1 base and 3 bases respectively, with 10 bases between them. The CDR3 length is 14 residues. CDR1 is LGHDT, CDR2 YNNKEL, per germline (reference sequence). The input for sequencing was whole blood, taken at baseline. The sequence was collected from an adult who was a healthcare worker with PCR-confirmed SARS-CoV-2 infection or an uninfected control (not recorded which). V usage is TRBV3-1 and J usage is TRBJ2-7; tentative D call: TRBD2 (5 bases). CDR3 sequence: CASSQAHGNYEQYF. For the CDR3, the DNA is TGTGCCAGCAGCCAAGCTCACGGGAACTACGAGCAGTACTTC.